This paragraph reports one T cell receptor beta chain. Which antigen it targets is not known. Base qualities are missing; no much larger clone stands one base away. This sample is part of a study of blood T cell repertoires in COVID-19 (dated by TCRdb to about 2020). Looking at the study overall: Samples from collaborators originated in the United States, Italy and Spain and spanned both the acute and convalescent phases of COVID-19. The sample metadata nearly always contained a de-identified subject ID, COVID-19 status, age in years and sex. Samples were obtained from the ongoing ImmuneRACE study (first 160 participants) and from 1,000 to 1,500 subjects provided by 6 global collaborators. The prospective study material was composed of cDNA or gDNA derived from T cells, B-cell-depleted T cells, or PBMCs. Where available, HLA class I and class II types were taken from metadata supplied by the sample provider and were not determined by assay-based typing. A freely available public database, intended as a resource for researchers studying the immune response to SARS-CoV-2, is where the repertoires were released. Subjects who had been exposed to COVID-19, were actively infected with it, or had recovered from it provided the deeply sampled blood TCRbeta repertoires that made up the dataset.

Each collaborating institution followed its own protocols to collect whole blood in K2EDTA tubes. For TCRbeta analysis, collaborators shipped samples in one of three forms: frozen whole blood, isolated PBMCs, or DNA extracted from either of those sample types. The immunoSEQ Assay, a bias-controlled multiplex PCR, was used to amplify TCRbeta CDR3 regions from genomic DNA. In the source study's methods: The number of nucleated cells in each sample was estimated from the amplification of reference gene primers within the assay. To quantify the absolute abundance of each unique TCRbeta CDR3 rearrangement, sequence reads were collapsed and filtered. For each sample, productive Simpson clonality was calculated by taking the square root of Simpson's diversity index across productive rearrangements. As stored in TCRdb, this immuneACCESS dataset retains in-frame rearrangements with V and J assigned. A fraction of the clones does not appear; measured against another copy, unresolved V genes explain less than half of the discrepancy, and the remainder lacks a known reason. V and J calls and clone size are given by that table; D and trimming were obtained from the DNA. The table for this sample lists about 100,000 clones; just under 85% of them were counted only once. Roughly 12% of the sample belongs to the ten largest clones.

The CDR3 measures 15 amino acids from cysteine to phenylalanine. CDR3 DNA only is kept here, 45 bases in frame from base 1. Trimming at the junction amounts to 2 bases on V and 2 bases on J, and the germline ends lie 9 bases apart. Taken from the germline V gene, the CDR1 and CDR2 loops are MDHEN and SYDVKM. Broader findings and caveats from the paper: How much clinical and demographic metadata was included differed by source and by participant, and the metadata was provided uncurated.

Rearrangement joined TRBV28 to TRBJ1-4; the D gene lacks a confident call. The receptor was derived from a man aged 50-60 years with active or convalescent COVID-19. Sequenced: peripheral blood. The nucleotide sequence is given as TGTGCCAGCAGTTTACCCCCTCCCACTAATGAAAAACTGTTTTTT. Translated, it gives CASSLPPPTNEKLFF.